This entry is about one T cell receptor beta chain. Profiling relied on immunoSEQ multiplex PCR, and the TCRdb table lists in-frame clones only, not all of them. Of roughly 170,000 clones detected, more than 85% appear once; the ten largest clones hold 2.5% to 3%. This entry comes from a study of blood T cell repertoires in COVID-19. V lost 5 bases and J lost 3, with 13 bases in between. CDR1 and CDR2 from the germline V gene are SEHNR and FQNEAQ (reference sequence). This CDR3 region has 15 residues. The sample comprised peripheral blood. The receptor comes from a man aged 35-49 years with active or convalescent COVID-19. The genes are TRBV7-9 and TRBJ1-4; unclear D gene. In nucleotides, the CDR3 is TGTGCCAGCAGCCAAGCCGAGGTCGCTAATGAAAAACTGTTTTTT. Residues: CASSQAEVANEKLFF.